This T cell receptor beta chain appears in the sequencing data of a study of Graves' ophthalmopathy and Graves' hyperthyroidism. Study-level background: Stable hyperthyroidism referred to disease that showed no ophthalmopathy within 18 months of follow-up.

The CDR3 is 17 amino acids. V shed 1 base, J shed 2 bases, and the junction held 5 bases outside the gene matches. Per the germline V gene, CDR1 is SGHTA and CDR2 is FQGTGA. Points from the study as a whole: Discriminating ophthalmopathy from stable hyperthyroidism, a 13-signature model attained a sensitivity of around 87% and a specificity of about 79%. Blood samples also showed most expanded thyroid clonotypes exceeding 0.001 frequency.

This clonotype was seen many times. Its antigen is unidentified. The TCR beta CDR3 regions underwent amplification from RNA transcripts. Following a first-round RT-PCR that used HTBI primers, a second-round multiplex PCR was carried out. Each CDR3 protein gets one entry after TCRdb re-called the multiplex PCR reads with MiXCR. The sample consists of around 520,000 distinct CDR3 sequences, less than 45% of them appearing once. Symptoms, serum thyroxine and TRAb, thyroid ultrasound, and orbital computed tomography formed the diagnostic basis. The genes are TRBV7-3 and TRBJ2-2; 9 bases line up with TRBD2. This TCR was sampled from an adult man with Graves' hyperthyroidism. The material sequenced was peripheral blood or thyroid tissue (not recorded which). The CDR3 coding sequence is TGTGCCAGCAGCTTAAACGGCGGGGGGGCTAACACCGGGGAGCTGTTTTTT. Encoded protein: CASSLNGGGANTGELFF. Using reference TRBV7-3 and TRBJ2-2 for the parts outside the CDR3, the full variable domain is GAGVSQTPSNKVTEKGKYVELRCDPISGHTALYWYRQSLGQGPEFLIYFQGTGAADDSGLPNDRFFAVRPEGSVSTLKIQRTERGDSAVYLCASSLNGGGANTGELFFGEGSRLTVL.